Here is one T cell receptor beta chain with its context. The antigen is undetermined. This sample stems from a study of cytomegalovirus exposure and HLA in healthy donors. Background on the study: Earlier findings included 90 million to 120 million unique TCR beta sequences obtained from approximately 170 million T cells. General study points: The authors later found most CMV-associated TCR beta chains appeared HLA-restricted. Clonal expansion, a later analysis showed, was greater in HLA-associated TCR beta chains than in equally common others.

60 Vbeta and 13 Jbeta primers were used in PCR. TCRdb's copy holds only in-frame clones and misses some; the assay was immunoSEQ multiplex PCR. The data contain 170,000 or so clones, 75% to 85% of them singletons. The germline V gene encodes CDR1 SGHAT and CDR2 FQNNGV. This CDR3 spans 15 amino acids. Trimming pared 3 bases from V and 1 base from J, leaving 10 bases between. The chain combines TRBV11-2 with TRBJ1-3; no firm D call. The sequenced material came from PBMCs. The TCR comes from a boy aged 5-17 years in good health and CMV-seronegative. Written as DNA, the CDR3 is TGTGCCAGCAGCTTTAGCGACGCGTCTGGAAACACCATATATTTT. Translation: CASSFSDASGNTIYF.